The 21 T cell receptor beta chains given below trace back to one sample, sequenced in a study of cytomegalovirus exposure and HLA in healthy donors. 60 Vbeta and 13 Jbeta primers were used in PCR. The protocol was immunoSEQ multiplex PCR, while the TCRdb copy is restricted to in-frame clones and leaves out a portion. The data contain over 90,000 clones, roughly three quarters of them seen just once; the ten biggest clones take up over 15%. Sequencing was performed on PBMCs. These receptors all stem from a woman aged 55 to 70 in good health and CMV-seropositive.

This clone was picked up one time. The chain recombines TRBV5-1 with TRBJ2-3; weak D call: TRBD2 (6 bases). The germline V gene has CDR1 SGHRS and CDR2 YFSETQ. This CDR3 is built from 14 residues. With 0 bases removed from V and 5 bases from J, the gap between germline ends came to 10 bases. CDR3 nucleotide sequence: TGCGCCAGCAGCTTGGGGGGAGCGGGAGATACGCAGTATTTT. Translating gives CASSLGGAGDTQYF.

The CDR3 spells CASRLSGRTDTQYF. The CDR3 region has the DNA TGTGCCAGTAGACTAAGCGGGCGCACAGATACGCAGTATTTT. The chain links TRBV19 to TRBJ2-3, with D perhaps TRBD2 (6 bases). V lost 6 bases, J lost 1 base, and 11 bases lay in between. The CDR3 totals 14 residues. The V gene's germline CDR1 is LNHDA and CDR2 SQIVND (reference sequence).

The CDR3 loop reads CSVARGADYGYTF. CDR3 nucleotides: TGCAGCGTTGCTAGGGGCGCAGACTATGGCTACACCTTC. V gene TRBV29-1 combines with J gene TRBJ1-2; perhaps TRBD1 as D (5 bases). Germline assignment: CDR1 SQVTM and CDR2 ANQGSEA. The CDR3 runs to 13 residues. V lost 4 bases, J lost 3 bases, and 12 bases lay in between.

The chain combines TRBV6-5 with TRBJ1-2, with D unclear. V was pared by 2 bases and J by 2 bases, with 6 bases between. The CDR3 totals 13 residues. Germline lookup yields CDR1 MNHEY and CDR2 SVGAGI. This CDR3 is CASSYTRNYGYTF. In DNA, the CDR3 is TGTGCCAGCAGTTACACGAGAAACTATGGCTACACCTTC.

The chain uses TRBV6-6 and TRBJ1-5; a weak D match, TRBD1 (6 bases). Germline V CDR1 and CDR2: MNHNY, SVGAGI (reference sequence). Trimming took 7 bases from V and 4 from J, leaving 11 bases between them. The length of the CDR3 is 13 residues. CDR3 loop: CASTTQGNQPQHF. The CDR3, as DNA: TGTGCCAGCACCACACAGGGTAATCAGCCCCAGCATTTT.

This chain connects TRBV19 to TRBJ2-5, with D unresolved. CDR3 length equals 17 residues. Germline V CDR1 and CDR2: LNHDA, SQIVND (reference sequence). Trimming left V 2 bases short and J 3 bases short, with 19 bases between. The CDR3 protein is CASSISKFLVLKETQYF. DNA of the CDR3: TGTGCCAGTAGTATAAGTAAATTTCTGGTACTTAAAGAGACCCAGTACTTC.

The V gene is TRBV5-1, the J gene TRBJ2-1; 7 bases align to TRBD2. V lost 8 bases to trimming and J lost 7 bases; unmatched junction nucleotides: 15. The germline gives CDR1 SGHRS, CDR2 YFSETQ. This CDR3 spans 15 amino acids. The DNA of the CDR3 is TGCGCCAGTACCCCCGGGGGGAGGGCTGAAAATGAGCAGTTCTTC. This gives the protein CASTPGGRAENEQFF.

The chain is built from TRBV18 and TRBJ2-1; 10 positions agree with TRBD2. V was clipped by 5 bases and J by 6 bases; unmatched bases: 4. The V gene's germline CDR1 is KGHSH and CDR2 LQKENI. CDR3 length equals 14 residues. CDR3 DNA sequence: TGTGCCAGCTCATCCGGGACTAGCGTCAATGAGCAGTTCTTC. Protein product: CASSSGTSVNEQFF. Combining the CDR3 with reference TRBV18 and TRBJ2-1 gives the whole variable domain NAGVMQNPRHLVRRRGQEARLRCSPMKGHSHVYWYRQLPEEGLKFMVYLQKENIIDESGMPKERFSAEFPKEGPSILRIQQVVRGDSAAYFCASSSGTSVNEQFFGPGTRLTVL.

CDR3 coding DNA: TGTGCCAGCAGCTTACGAGGGAGCAATGAGCAGTTCTTC. The encoded protein is CASSLRGSNEQFF. The J gene is TRBJ2-1, the V gene TRBV7-2, with a weak D call TRBD2 (5 bases). The V gene's germline CDR1 is SGHTA and CDR2 FQGNSA. The CDR3 runs 13 residues. The V end lost 2 bases, the J end lost 6 bases, and 8 bases lay between the germline ends.

The chain joins TRBV6-5 to TRBJ2-7; D may be TRBD1 (6 bases). There are 14 residues in the CDR3. The germline CDR1 and CDR2 sequences are MNHEY and SVGAGI. Trimming stripped 8 bases from V and 2 bases from J, with 16 bases between. CDR3 sequence: CASRWTDGPYEQYF. The CDR3 DNA is TGTGCCAGCCGGTGGACAGACGGACCCTACGAGCAGTACTTC.

The CDR3 DNA sequence: TGTGCCTGGAGTCATAGCGGGACCGCTGGAAACACCATATATTTT. Its translation is CAWSHSGTAGNTIYF. The chain recombines TRBV30 with TRBJ1-3, with a tentative D call TRBD1 (5 bases). The germline V gene encodes CDR1 GTSNPN and CDR2 SVGIG (reference sequence). V gave up 2 bases and J gave up 2 bases, with 13 bases separating them. This CDR3 spans 15 amino acids.

This chain uses TRBV30 with TRBJ2-6; the match to TRBD1 covers 7 bases. The V gene end was trimmed by 6 bases and the J gene end by 0 bases; junction bases not matched to a gene: 5. The CDR3 runs to 15 residues. CDR1 GTSNPN and CDR2 SVGIG come from the germline V gene (reference sequence). The CDR3 loop is CACGTASSGANVLTF. CDR3 coding DNA: TGTGCCTGCGGGACAGCGAGCTCTGGGGCCAACGTCCTGACTTTC.

The V gene is TRBV30, the J gene TRBJ1-2, with D tentatively TRBD1 (5 bases). Trimming took 1 base from V and 8 from J, leaving 26 bases between them. The CDR3 covers 17 residues. CDR1 and CDR2 (germline): GTSNPN, SVGIG (reference sequence). The CDR3 is CAWSDTPGNRPPQGYTF. For the CDR3, the DNA is TGTGCCTGGAGTGATACGCCAGGGAATCGCCCCCCTCAGGGCTACACCTTC.

The J gene is TRBJ1-1, the V gene TRBV27; D unclear. There are 13 residues in the CDR3. Germline V CDR1 and CDR2: MNHEY, SMNVEV (reference sequence). The V end lost 2 bases, the J end lost 8 bases, and 12 bases lay between the germline ends. CDR3 DNA: TGTGCCAGCAGTTTAATGGCGGGGAAGGAAGCTTTCTTT. Residues: CASSLMAGKEAFF.

This clone was seen only a few times. The chain couples TRBV2 to TRBJ2-3, with D perhaps matching TRBD2 (6 bases). There are 14 residues in the CDR3. Trimming left V 6 bases short and J 1 base short, with 11 bases between. Germline loops: CDR1 SNHLY, CDR2 FYNNEI. The CDR3 DNA reads TGTGCCAGCAGGGGGGACTCAGGCACAGATACGCAGTATTTT. This gives the protein CASRGDSGTDTQYF.

This sequence joins TRBV21-1 and TRBJ2-7; TRBD2 is taken as the D call from the table, unchecked against the DNA. TRBV21-1 is designated a pseudogene. The CDR3 runs 18 residues. The CDR3 DNA reads as TGTGCCAGCAGCAAAGTTCCCGGACTAGTGTGGCGAGCCTACGAGCAGTACTTC. Its translation: CASSKVPGLVWRAYEQYF.

The rearrangement joins TRBV30 to TRBJ2-1; TRBD1 matches at 7 bases. The length of the CDR3 is 15 residues. Germline-derived CDR1 and CDR2 are GTSNPN and SVGIG (reference sequence). The V gene end was trimmed by 3 bases and the J gene end by 0 bases; junction bases not matched to a gene: 5. In DNA form, the CDR3 reads TGTGCCTGGAGCCGGGACAGCAACTCCTACAATGAGCAGTTCTTC. Translated, it gives CAWSRDSNSYNEQFF.

The CDR3 DNA follows: TGTGCCAGCAGCGGGACTACCCAAGAGACCCAGTACTTC. Protein sequence: CASSGTTQETQYF. This chain links TRBV9 with TRBJ2-5; D is possibly TRBD2 (6 bases). CDR1 and CDR2 (germline): SGDLS, YYNGEE. V dropped 3 bases and J dropped 1 base, with 7 bases sitting between them. The CDR3 is 13 amino acids.

The CDR3 is CASSFLSQRVSSYEQYF. DNA for the CDR3: TGCGCCAGCAGCTTCCTGTCCCAGCGGGTATCCTCCTACGAGCAGTACTTC. V and J are TRBV5-1 and TRBJ2-5; a possible D gene is TRBD2 (6 bases). The better agreement between TRBJ2-7 and the DNA end casts doubt on the J call. The CDR3 is 17 residues long. Germline V lookup: CDR1 SGHRS, CDR2 YFSETQ.

The V and J genes are TRBV2 and TRBJ1-4, with 11 bases aligning to TRBD1. The CDR3 contains 14 residues. V lost 3 bases to trimming and J lost 8 bases; unmatched junction nucleotides: 2. Germline V gives CDR1 SNHLY, CDR2 FYNNEI. The CDR3: CASSEDRGREKLFF. The CDR3 DNA reads TGTGCCAGCAGTGAGGACAGGGGGCGAGAAAAACTGTTTTTT.

The chain joins TRBV29-1 to TRBJ1-2; 7 bases fit TRBD1. Germline V gene lookup returns CDR1 SQVTM and CDR2 ANQGSEA. This CDR3 region has 11 residues. The CDR3 spells CSGQENYGYTF. In DNA, the CDR3 is TGCAGTGGACAGGAGAACTATGGCTACACCTTC.